The following is a T cell receptor (beta chain) sequence with its context. These data belong to a study of blood T cell repertoires in COVID-19. In the source study's methods: Amplified reference gene primers provided the basis for estimating nucleated cell counts. Repertoires were generated with immunoSEQ multiplex PCR, while TCRdb's copy carries only in-frame clones and drops some. V and J calls plus clone size are reproduced from that table; the DNA served to infer D and trimming. The sample includes approximately 200,000 clones, roughly 84% seen only once; the top ten take roughly 7.4%. The CDR3 is made up of 12 amino acids.

J is TRBJ1-2 and V is TRBV21-1. TRBV21-1 is classified as a pseudogene. The origin of this receptor is a woman aged 45 to 65 with acute or convalescent COVID-19. Sequencing input: peripheral blood. CDR3 region: CASSNRTGGYTF. The CDR3 nucleotides are TGTGCCAGCAGCAATCGGACGGGGGGCTACACCTTC.